This TCR beta chain was identified in a study of identical twins. Points from the study as a whole: The abundant beta clonotypes from cord blood had fewer insertions, and memory repertoires had none of this.

MiXCR, applied by TCRdb to the 5' RACE reads, yields one record per CDR3 protein. The sample holds about 340,000 distinct CDR3 sequences, about 12% seen once. Healthy Caucasians were all of the donors. This clonotype was recorded a few times. Its antigen is not identified. This sample also appeared in a second study, on yellow fever vaccine responses in identical twins.

Sequenced: CD8+ T cells sorted from blood. This receptor was identified in a woman aged 18-29 years in good health.

DNA for the CDR3: TGCGCCAGCAGCCAAGTCGGAGGGGCTAGCACAGATACGCAGTATTTT. Translating it yields CASSQVGGASTDTQYF. The J gene is TRBJ2-3, the V gene TRBV4-1; possible D gene TRBD2, 6 bases. CDR1 is MGHRA and CDR2 is YSYEKL in the germline V gene. V lost 1 base and J lost 0, with 11 bases in between. This CDR3 comprises 16 residues.